This T cell receptor beta chain comes out of a study of T-cell memory formation after mild COVID-19. Background on the study: The study found TCR clusters largely donor specific. Study observations and caveats: Clones that contracted from day 15 to 85 had balanced CD4/CD8; later expanders were CD4+ biased. The appearance of some responding clones in pre-infection memory suggested that cross-reactive memory joined. CD4+ contracting clones lay mainly in CM and EM, CD8+ ones in EMRA.

A single record per CDR3 protein comes from TCRdb applying MiXCR to the 5' RACE reads. The sample includes about 430,000 distinct CDR3 sequences, 15% to 20% of them seen just once. This clonotype was seen a handful of times. Its antigen is undetermined. CDR3 length: 12 residues. V dropped 3 bases and J dropped 10 bases, with 11 bases sitting between them. Germline CDR1 is KGHDR and CDR2 is SFDVKD. The TCR was taken from a man younger than 35 who had mild COVID-19 (a few samples of this study predate the infection). Cell type and time point are not known. This chain links TRBV24-1 with TRBJ1-1, with D unresolved. The sequenced sample was PBMCs or a T cell subset sorted from them (not recorded which). This chain's CDR3 is CATSDVYERAFF. The CDR3 bases are TGTGCCACCAGTGATGTATACGAGAGAGCTTTCTTT.